Described below is a single T cell receptor (beta chain) sequence and its context. CDR3 length: 15 residues. Germline CDR1 and CDR2: SGHTA and FQGNSA. V lost 6 bases and J 4 bases, leaving 17 bases between the germline ends. These data come from a study of shared T cell receptors in the human thymus. TCRdb's copy holds only in-frame clones and misses some; the assay was immunoSEQ multiplex PCR. The sample contains some 700,000 clones, approximately 88% of which appear only once. The sample was also linked to a second study, of human thymus T cells. This second study notes: Healthy Finnish infants undergoing corrective surgery for congenital heart defects were used as donors. Corrective heart surgery yielded the resections from which the thymus tissue came. Both thymic and peripheral blood repertoires showed apparently biased V and J usage. Thymic repertoires from unrelated individuals overlapped highly, related research reported.

V is TRBV7-2 and J is TRBJ2-3, with D unclear. The sequence was obtained from a boy less than two years old with a congenital heart defect. Sequencing was done on a sample of thymocytes. The CDR3 region is CASSPRSLRSDTQYF. Here the CDR3 DNA reads TGTGCCAGCAGTCCCCGGTCGCTACGGTCAGATACGCAGTATTTT.